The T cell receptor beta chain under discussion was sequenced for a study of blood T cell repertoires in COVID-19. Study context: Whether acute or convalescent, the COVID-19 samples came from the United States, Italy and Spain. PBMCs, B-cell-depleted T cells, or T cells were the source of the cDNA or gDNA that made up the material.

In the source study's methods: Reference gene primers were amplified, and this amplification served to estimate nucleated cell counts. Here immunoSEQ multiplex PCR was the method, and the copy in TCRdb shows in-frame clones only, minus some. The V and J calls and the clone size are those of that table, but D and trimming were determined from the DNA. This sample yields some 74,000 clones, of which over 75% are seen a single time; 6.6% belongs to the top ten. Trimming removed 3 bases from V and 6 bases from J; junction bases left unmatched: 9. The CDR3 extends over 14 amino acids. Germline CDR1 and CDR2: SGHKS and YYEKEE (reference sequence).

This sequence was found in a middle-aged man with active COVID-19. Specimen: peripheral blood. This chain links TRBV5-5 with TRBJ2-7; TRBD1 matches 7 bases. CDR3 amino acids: CASSSVDRDGEQYF. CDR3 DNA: TGTGCCAGCAGCTCAGTCGACAGGGACGGCGAGCAGTACTTC.